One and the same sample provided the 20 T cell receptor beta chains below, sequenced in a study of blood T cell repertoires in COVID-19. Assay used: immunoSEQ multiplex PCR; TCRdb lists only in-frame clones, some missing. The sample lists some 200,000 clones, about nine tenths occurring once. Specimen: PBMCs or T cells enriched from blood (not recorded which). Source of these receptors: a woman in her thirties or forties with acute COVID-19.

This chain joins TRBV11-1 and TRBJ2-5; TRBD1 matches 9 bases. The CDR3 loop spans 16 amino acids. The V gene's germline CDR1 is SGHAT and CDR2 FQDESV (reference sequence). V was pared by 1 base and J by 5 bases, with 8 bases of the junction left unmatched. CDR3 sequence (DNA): TGTGCCAGCAGCTTAGTTGTGGGACAGGGAATTGAGACCCAGTACTTC. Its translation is CASSLVVGQGIETQYF.

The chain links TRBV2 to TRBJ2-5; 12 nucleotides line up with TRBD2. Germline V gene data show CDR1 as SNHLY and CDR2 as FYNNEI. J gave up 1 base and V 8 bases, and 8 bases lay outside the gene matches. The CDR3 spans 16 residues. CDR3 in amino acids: CASAELAGGFQETQYF. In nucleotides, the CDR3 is TGTGCCAGCGCGGAACTAGCGGGGGGCTTCCAAGAGACCCAGTACTTC.

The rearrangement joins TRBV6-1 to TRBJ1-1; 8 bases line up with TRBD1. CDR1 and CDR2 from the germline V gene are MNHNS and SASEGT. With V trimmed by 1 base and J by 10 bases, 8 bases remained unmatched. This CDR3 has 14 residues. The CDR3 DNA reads TGTGCCAGCAGTGAAGTGTGGCAGGGGGCGGTAGCTTTCTTT. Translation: CASSEVWQGAVAFF.

The CDR3 bases are TGCGCCAGCAGCGTGGGGGTGGGGGCAGAGAACACTGAAGCTTTCTTT. Its protein product is CASSVGVGAENTEAFF. The gene calls are TRBV5-1 and TRBJ1-1; D is perhaps TRBD1 (6 bases). V lost 4 bases and J 1 base, leaving 17 bases between the germline ends. This CDR3 has 16 amino acids. Germline V gene sequence: CDR1 SGHRS, CDR2 YFSETQ. Full variable domain (rest looked up from reference TRBV5-1 and TRBJ1-1): KAGVTQTPRYLIKTRGQQVTLSCSPISGHRSVSWYQQTPGQGLQFLFEYFSETQRNKGNFPGRFSGRQFSNSRSEMNVSTLELGDSALYLCASSVGVGAENTEAFFGQGTRLTVV.

In DNA, the CDR3 is TGTGCCAGCAGCTCTAAACAGTCCTACGAGCAGTACTTC. Translated, it gives CASSSKQSYEQYF. V and J are TRBV7-6 and TRBJ2-7, with unresolved D. With 4 bases removed from V and 1 base from J, the gap between germline ends came to 8 bases. CDR3 length equals 13 residues. Germline V gives CDR1 SGHVS, CDR2 FNYEAQ.

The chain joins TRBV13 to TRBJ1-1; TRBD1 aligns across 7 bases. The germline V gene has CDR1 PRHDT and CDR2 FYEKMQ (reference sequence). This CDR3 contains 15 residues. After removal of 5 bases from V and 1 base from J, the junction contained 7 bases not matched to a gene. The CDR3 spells CASSHTTGTNTEAFF. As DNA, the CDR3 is TGTGCCAGCAGCCACACGACAGGGACGAACACTGAAGCTTTCTTT.

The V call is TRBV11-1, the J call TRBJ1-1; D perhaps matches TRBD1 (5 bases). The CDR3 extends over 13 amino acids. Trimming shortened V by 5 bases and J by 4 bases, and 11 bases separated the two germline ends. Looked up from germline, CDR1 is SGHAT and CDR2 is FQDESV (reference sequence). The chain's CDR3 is CASSPSRATEAFF. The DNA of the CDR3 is TGTGCCAGCAGCCCCAGCAGGGCCACTGAAGCTTTCTTT.

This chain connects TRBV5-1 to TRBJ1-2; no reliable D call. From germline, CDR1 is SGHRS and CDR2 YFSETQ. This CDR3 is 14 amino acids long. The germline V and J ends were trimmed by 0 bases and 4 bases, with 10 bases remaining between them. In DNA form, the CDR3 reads TGCGCCAGCAGCTTGGAATCAGGCCCCTATGGCTACACCTTC. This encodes CASSLESGPYGYTF.

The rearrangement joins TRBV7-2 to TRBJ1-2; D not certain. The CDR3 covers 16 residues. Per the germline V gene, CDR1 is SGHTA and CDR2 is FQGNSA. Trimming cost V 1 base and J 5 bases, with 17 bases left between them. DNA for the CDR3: TGTGCCAGCAGCTTAGGGCTGGGGAGGTTCCTGTATGGCTACACCTTC. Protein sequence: CASSLGLGRFLYGYTF.

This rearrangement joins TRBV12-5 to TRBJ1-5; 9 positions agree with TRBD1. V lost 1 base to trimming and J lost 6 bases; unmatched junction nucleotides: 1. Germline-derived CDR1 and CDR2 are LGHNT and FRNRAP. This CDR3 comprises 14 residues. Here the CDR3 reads CASGLGTGVQPQHF. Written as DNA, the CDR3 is TGTGCTAGTGGTTTGGGGACAGGGGTTCAGCCCCAGCATTTT.

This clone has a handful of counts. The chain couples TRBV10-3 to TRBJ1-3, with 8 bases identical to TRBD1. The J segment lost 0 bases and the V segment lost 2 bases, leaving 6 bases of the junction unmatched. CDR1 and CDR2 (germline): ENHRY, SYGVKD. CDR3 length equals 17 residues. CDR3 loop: CAISEGQGLSSGNTIYF. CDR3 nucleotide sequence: TGTGCCATCAGTGAGGGACAGGGCCTAAGCTCTGGAAACACCATATATTTT.

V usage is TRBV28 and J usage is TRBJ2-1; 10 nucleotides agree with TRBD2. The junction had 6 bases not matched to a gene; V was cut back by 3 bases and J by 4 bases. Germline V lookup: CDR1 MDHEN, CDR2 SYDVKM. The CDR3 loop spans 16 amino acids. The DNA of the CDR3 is TGTGCCAGCAGTTTGGAGGGACTAGCGAGATACAATGAGCAGTTCTTC. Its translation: CASSLEGLARYNEQFF.

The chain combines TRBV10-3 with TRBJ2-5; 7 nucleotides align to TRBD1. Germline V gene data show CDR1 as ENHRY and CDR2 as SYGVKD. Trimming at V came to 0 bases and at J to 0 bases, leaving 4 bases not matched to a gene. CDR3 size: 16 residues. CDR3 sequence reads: CAISESSRGYQETQYF. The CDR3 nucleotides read TGTGCCATCAGTGAGTCGAGCAGGGGGTACCAAGAGACCCAGTACTTC.

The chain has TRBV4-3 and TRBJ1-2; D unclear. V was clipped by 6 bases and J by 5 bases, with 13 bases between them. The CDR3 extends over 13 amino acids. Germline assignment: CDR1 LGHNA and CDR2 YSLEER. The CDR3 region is CASSSRQRYGYTF. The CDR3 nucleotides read TGCGCCAGCAGTTCAAGACAAAGATATGGCTACACCTTC.

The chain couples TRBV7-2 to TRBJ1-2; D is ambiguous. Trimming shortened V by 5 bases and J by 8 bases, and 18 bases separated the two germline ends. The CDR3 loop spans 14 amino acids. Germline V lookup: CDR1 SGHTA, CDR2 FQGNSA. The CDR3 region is CASSPPPGVRGYTF. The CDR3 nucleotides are TGTGCCAGCAGCCCACCCCCTGGCGTGCGGGGCTACACCTTC.

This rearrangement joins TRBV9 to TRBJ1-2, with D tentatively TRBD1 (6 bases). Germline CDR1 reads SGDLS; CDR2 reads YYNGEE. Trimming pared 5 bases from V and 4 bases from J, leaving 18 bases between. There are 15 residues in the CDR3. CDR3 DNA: TGTGCCAGCAGTCCCGAGGGGGGGGATGGCTATGGCTACACCTTC. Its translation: CASSPEGGDGYGYTF. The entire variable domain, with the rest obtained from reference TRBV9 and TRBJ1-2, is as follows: DSGVTQTPKHLITATGQRVTLRCSPRSGDLSVYWYQQSLDQGLQFLIQYYNGEERAKGNILERFSAQQFPDLHSELNLSSLELGDSALYFCASSPEGGDGYGYTFGSGTRLTVV.

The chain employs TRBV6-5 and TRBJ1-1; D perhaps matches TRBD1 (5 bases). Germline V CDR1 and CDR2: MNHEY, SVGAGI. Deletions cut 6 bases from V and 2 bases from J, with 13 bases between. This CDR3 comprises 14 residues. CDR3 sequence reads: CASSPRVINTEAFF. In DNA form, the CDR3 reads TGTGCCAGCAGCCCCAGGGTTATTAACACTGAAGCTTTCTTT.

CDR3 sequence: CASSENSAGGTDTQYF. Written as DNA, the CDR3 is TGTGCCAGCAGTGAAAACTCCGCCGGGGGCACAGATACGCAGTATTTT. The chain has TRBV2 and TRBJ2-3; a weak D match, TRBD2 (5 bases). The CDR3 contains 16 residues. V was shortened by 2 bases and J by 1 base, with 13 bases between the two germline ends. Germline lookup yields CDR1 SNHLY and CDR2 FYNNEI.

The CDR3 reads CASSYSGTAITEAFF. CDR3 in DNA: TGTGCCAGCAGTTACTCCGGGACAGCGATCACTGAAGCTTTCTTT. The V call is TRBV6-5, the J call TRBJ1-1; 7 nucleotides line up with TRBD1. Looked up from germline, CDR1 is MNHEY and CDR2 is SVGAGI. The CDR3 loop spans 15 amino acids. Trimming cost V 0 bases and J 4 bases; bases outside gene matches: 5.

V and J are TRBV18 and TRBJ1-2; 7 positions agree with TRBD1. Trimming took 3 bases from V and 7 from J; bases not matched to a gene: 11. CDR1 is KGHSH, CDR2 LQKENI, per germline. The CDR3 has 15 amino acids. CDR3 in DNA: TGTGCCAGCTCACCCGAGACAGGGTGGTCTGGTGGCTACACCTTC. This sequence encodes CASSPETGWSGGYTF.